What follows describes a single TCR beta chain. Antigen: not known. The data were obtained in a study of cytomegalovirus exposure and HLA in healthy donors. At the level of the study: Of the donors genotyped, about 410 in all, around 77% fell in the Caucasian-associated ancestry cluster.

General observations from the study: TCR beta V- and J-gene trimming was later associated with a missense DCLRE1C variant. Sequencing artifact likely explains a cluster of highly shared sequence variants.

It was with 60 Vbeta and 13 Jbeta primers that the PCR ran. The assay was immunoSEQ multiplex PCR, and TCRdb's table has in-frame clones only and misses some. The repertoire consists of 90,000 to 150,000 clones, with roughly 76% occurring once and the leading ten covering around 12%. Trimming cost V 3 bases and J 10 bases; bases outside gene matches: 7. Germline CDR1 and CDR2: SGHRS and YFSETQ. The CDR3 length is 15 residues. This receptor was obtained from a woman in her forties in good health and CMV-seropositive. V usage is TRBV5-1 and J usage is TRBJ1-6; 10 positions match TRBD1. Sequenced material: PBMCs. CDR3 DNA: TGCGCCAGCAGCTCCGAGACAGGGGGCATATCACCCCTCCACTTT. Encoded protein: CASSSETGGISPLHF.